The T cell receptor beta chain under discussion was sequenced for a study of tumor-infiltrating lymphocytes in primary liver carcinoma. At the level of the study: The neoplasms were of stage T1-T3 N0M0, with dimensions of about 4 to 11 cm across.

The table lists this clonotype with a count of one. Antigen unknown. Making TCR beta cDNA involved approximately 0.5 ug total RNA and a constant-region primer. TCR beta libraries came from three nested multiplex PCR rounds using slightly modified ARM-PCR. The first two PCR rounds used TRBV1-TRBV30 forward primers with a C-beta reverse primer, about 10 cycles each. MiXCR was run by TCRdb on the multiplex PCR reads, yielding one entry per CDR3 protein. The sample has about 92,000 distinct CDR3 sequences, just under 70% seen once. The approximately 17-32 mg bulk tissue piece was not sorted before simultaneous RNA and DNA extraction. Germline CDR1 KGHDR, CDR2 SFDVKD. CDR3 length: 20 residues. J was trimmed by 3 bases and V by 5 bases; bases with no gene match: 20. Points from the study as a whole: In tumor-adjacent and tumor-blood pairs, overlap was lower than in tumor region pairs. Tumors significantly exceeded blood in top-250-clone fraction (p = 0.039).

The sequencing input was tumor-adjacent normal liver tissue. The rearrangement uses TRBV24-1 and TRBJ2-3, with 9 bases fitting TRBD1. The sequence came from a man aged 40-49 years with primary liver carcinoma and hepatitis B virus infection. CDR3 DNA sequence: TGTGCCACCAGTGCCTCATCGCCCGGGACAGGGCCCTATGGGACAGATACGCAGTATTTT. Protein: CATSASSPGTGPYGTDTQYF.